This passage covers 14 T cell receptor beta chains from one sample sequenced in a study of OX40 agonist ivuxolimab in advanced cancers. Produced via immunoSEQ multiplex PCR; TCRdb's table is partial and in-frame only. The sample lists 35,000 to 45,000 clones; around three quarters were seen once. The sample consisted of CD4+ or CD8+ T cells sorted from blood, taken in a trial of the OX40 agonist ivuxolimab. These receptors all come from an adult with an advanced solid tumor such as melanoma, head and neck, liver or kidney cancer.

This clone turned up a few times. V is TRBV7-2 and J is TRBJ2-3; 10 bases fit TRBD2. With V trimmed by 5 bases and J by 3 bases, 5 bases remained unmatched. Germline loops: CDR1 SGHTA, CDR2 FQGNSA. The CDR3 is 15 amino acids. CDR3 coding DNA: TGTGCCAGCAGCCAAGGGACTAGCGAGACAGATACGCAGTATTTT. It yields the protein CASSQGTSETDTQYF.

The CDR3 spells CASRTGAEAFF. The CDR3 coding sequence is TGTGCCAGTAGGACAGGGGCTGAAGCTTTCTTT. The chain employs TRBV19 and TRBJ1-1; 8 bases line up with TRBD1. V dropped 6 bases and J dropped 6; count of bases not matched to a gene: 0. The CDR3 covers 11 residues. Germline CDR1 reads LNHDA; CDR2 reads SQIVND (reference sequence).

A single count supports this clone. This sequence joins TRBV7-2 and TRBJ2-5; 9 nucleotides line up with TRBD1. Germline loops: CDR1 SGHTA, CDR2 FQGNSA. Trimming cost V 5 bases and J 5 bases; bases outside gene matches: 6. CDR3 length: 14 residues. The CDR3 region has the DNA TGTGCCAGCAGCCCGAGGACAGGGGAGGAGACCCAGTACTTC. It specifies CASSPRTGEETQYF.

The V gene is TRBV5-1, the J gene TRBJ2-1; D may be TRBD1 (5 bases). Germline V gene sequence: CDR1 SGHRS, CDR2 YFSETQ. Trimming shortened V by 0 bases and J by 1 base, and 8 bases separated the two germline ends. CDR3 length equals 15 residues. CDR3: CASSLEGDSYNEQFF. The CDR3 nucleotides are TGCGCCAGCAGCTTGGAAGGGGATTCCTACAATGAGCAGTTCTTC.

This clone appeared a few times. V usage is TRBV5-5 and J usage is TRBJ1-2, with D uncertain. The CDR3 runs to 15 residues. V shed 0 bases and J shed 4 bases, with 13 bases lying between them. Per the germline V gene, CDR1 is SGHKS and CDR2 is YYEKEE (reference sequence). The CDR3 region has the DNA TGTGCCAGCAGCTTGGCGGGAGCAGGAGCCTATGGCTACACCTTC. Translated, it gives CASSLAGAGAYGYTF.

The CDR3 DNA sequence: TGTGCCAGCAGTTCCCTGCGATCTGGAAACACCATATATTTT. Translating gives CASSSLRSGNTIYF. This rearrangement joins TRBV6-6 to TRBJ1-3; D uncertain. Trimming left V 4 bases short and J 1 base short, with 8 bases between. In germline, CDR1 is MNHNY, CDR2 SVGAGI (reference sequence). This CDR3 is built from 14 residues.

A few counts support this clone. V is TRBV5-4 and J is TRBJ2-7; 8 bases are shared with TRBD1. The CDR3 is 15 residues long. Germline V lookup: CDR1 SGHNT, CDR2 YYREEE (reference sequence). J was trimmed by 2 bases and V by 4 bases; bases with no gene match: 8. The CDR3 region is CASSQDRVTTYEQYF. The CDR3 region has the DNA TGTGCCAGCAGCCAGGACAGGGTTACTACCTACGAGCAGTACTTC. Complete variable domain (other parts from reference TRBV5-4 and TRBJ2-7): ETGVTQSPTHLIKTRGQQVTLRCSSQSGHNTVSWYQQALGQGPQFIFQYYREEENGRGNFPPRFSGLQFPNYSSELNVNALELDDSALYLCASSQDRVTTYEQYFGPGTRLTVT.

The genes are TRBV4-3 and TRBJ2-3; 14 nucleotides line up with TRBD2. V lost 0 bases, J lost 5 bases, and 7 bases stayed unmatched. This CDR3 is built from 18 residues. From germline, CDR1 is LGHNA and CDR2 YSLEER. DNA of the CDR3: TGCGCCAGCAGCCAAGAGTGGGGGACTAGCGGGAGCGAAGATACGCAGTATTTT. It translates to CASSQEWGTSGSEDTQYF.

The rearrangement uses TRBV27 and TRBJ2-3, with D possibly being TRBD1 or TRBD2 (5 bases each). The V end was cut by 4 bases, the J end by 1 base, with 9 bases between. The V gene's germline CDR1 is MNHEY and CDR2 SMNVEV (reference sequence). The CDR3 extends over 14 amino acids. The CDR3 sequence is CASSWDGGTDTQYF. CDR3 coding DNA: TGTGCCAGCAGTTGGGACGGAGGCACAGATACGCAGTATTTT.

This chain connects TRBV13 to TRBJ2-4; TRBD1 agrees at 7 bases. Germline V gives CDR1 PRHDT, CDR2 FYEKMQ (reference sequence). J gave up 1 base and V 5 bases, and 14 bases lay outside the gene matches. The length of the CDR3 is 18 residues. The CDR3 region is CASSPVGIQGSAKNIQYF. Written as DNA, the CDR3 is TGTGCCAGCAGCCCCGTGGGTATACAGGGGTCGGCCAAAAACATTCAGTACTTC.

This clone was counted once. The V call is TRBV5-1, the J call TRBJ2-6; 8 positions agree with TRBD1. V was clipped by 0 bases and J by 1 base; unmatched bases: 3. The CDR3 covers 17 residues. Germline V gene data show CDR1 as SGHRS and CDR2 as YFSETQ. CDR3 sequence: CASSLGDRGSGANVLTF. The CDR3 DNA reads TGCGCCAGCAGCTTGGGTGACAGGGGATCTGGGGCCAACGTCCTGACTTTC.

J is TRBJ2-7 and V is TRBV5-1; no definite D call. This CDR3 spans 12 amino acids. Deletions cut 0 bases from V and 3 bases from J, with 4 bases between. Germline V gives CDR1 SGHRS, CDR2 YFSETQ. The CDR3 spells CASSLDNYEQYF. CDR3 nucleotides: TGCGCCAGCAGCTTGGACAACTACGAGCAGTACTTC.

The gene calls are TRBV7-3 and TRBJ2-1; the match to TRBD2 covers 7 bases. Germline assignment: CDR1 SGHTA and CDR2 FQGTGA. There are 15 residues in the CDR3. Unmatched junction bases numbered 7, after V lost 2 bases and J lost 6 bases. CDR3 DNA: TGTGCCAGCAGCTTACAGAGCGGGACCCCCAATGAGCAGTTCTTC. Translation gives CASSLQSGTPNEQFF.

This clone has only a few counts. This chain links TRBV19 with TRBJ1-1; TRBD1 matches 9 bases. The trim removed 4 bases at V and 5 bases at J, leaving 5 bases unmatched. The germline CDR1 and CDR2 sequences are LNHDA and SQIVND (reference sequence). The CDR3 spans 14 residues. CDR3 sequence reads: CASSKTGGRTEAFF. CDR3 nucleotide sequence: TGTGCCAGTAGTAAAACAGGGGGCCGGACTGAAGCTTTCTTT.